This TCR beta chain came from a study of T cells in localized non-small cell lung cancer. Study observations and caveats: Adjacent lung held a median around 60 of the top 100 tumor clones. A raised T cell density in blood coincided with lengthier overall survival. There was higher T cell clonality in uninvolved adjacent lung than in tumor, and it was highest there. Heterogeneity cannot be ruled out, as sequencing used one tumor region only.

Trimming took off 1 base at V and 0 bases at J, with 3 bases between the two ends. The CDR3 extends over 12 amino acids. Germline CDR1 reads GTSNPN; CDR2 reads SVGIG (reference sequence). Sequencing used immunoSEQ multiplex PCR; TCRdb keeps in-frame clones, though not all of them. The data contain 15,000 or so clones, around 82% of them singletons. Regarding this clone: No antigen is known for it.

The TCR sequence derives from a female donor older than 55 with stage I squamous cell lung carcinoma. The sequencing used peripheral blood, collected before any cancer treatment. The chain is built from TRBV30 and TRBJ2-5, with D hard to call. The CDR3 protein is CAWSADQETQYF. CDR3 nucleotide sequence: TGTGCCTGGAGTGCGGACCAAGAGACCCAGTACTTC.